This TCR beta chain was observed in a study of cytomegalovirus exposure and HLA in healthy donors. Findings and limits, study-wide: Reports indicate that TCR beta sequences accurately predicted the HLA-A and HLA-B alleles of most subjects. A later analysis associated 16,000 or so TCR beta sequences with HLA alleles at a 0.05 false discovery rate.

Germline-derived CDR1 and CDR2 are SGHTA and FQGNSA. The J segment lost 9 bases and the V segment lost 1 base, leaving 6 bases of the junction unmatched. CDR3 length equals 14 residues. Primers for the PCR totalled 60 Vbeta and 13 Jbeta. The protocol was immunoSEQ multiplex PCR, while the TCRdb copy is restricted to in-frame clones and leaves out a portion. Here the sample spans 80,000 to 130,000 clones, approximately 77% being singletons. As regards this clone: Its matching antigen is unknown.

This sequence originates from a male donor in good health and CMV-seropositive. The source material was PBMCs. The chain is built from TRBV7-2 and TRBJ1-5; 7 nucleotides agree with TRBD1. The CDR3 DNA reads TGTGCCAGCAGCTTAGGCGACAGGGTAGGGCCCCAGCATTTT. Protein sequence: CASSLGDRVGPQHF.